A selection of T cell receptor beta chains follows, all from one sample in a study of T cell changes during pregnancy in multiple sclerosis. Clones were sequenced by immunoSEQ multiplex PCR, and TCRdb holds only the in-frame ones, with some missing. The data show over 35,000 clones, around 90% seen once. Sequencing was performed on CD4+ T cells from peripheral blood mononuclear cells, taken after pregnancy. The receptors shown here come from a female donor with multiple sclerosis, enrolled in a pregnancy study. The CDR3 runs from the conserved cysteine through the conserved F or W. Each record gives: clone size, J gene, V gene, D gene, CDR3 protein, CDR3 DNA. D genes are given only for firm matches. Not all rows give a size; the values are once, few, many and, for expanded clones, a class.

NA | TRBJ2-7 | TRBV18 | TRBD1 | CASSLFRDSLYEQYF | TGTGCCAGCTCGCTCTTCCGGGACAGTCTCTACGAGCAGTACTTC
once | TRBJ1-2 | TRBV11-2 | NA | CASSSGLSYGYTF | TGTGCCAGCAGCTCAGGACTGAGCTATGGCTACACCTTC
NA | TRBJ1-1 | TRBV19 | NA | CASRVKGLTEAFF | TGTGCCAGTAGAGTTAAGGGGCTGACTGAAGCTTTCTTT
NA | TRBJ2-7 | TRBV4-1 | TRBD2 | CASSHPGLAGGPNNYEQYF | TGCGCCAGCAGCCATCCGGGACTAGCGGGGGGGCCCAACAACTACGAGCAGTACTTC
NA | TRBJ1-1 | TRBV28 | NA | CASSPGTPLTEAFF | TGTGCCAGCAGTCCGGGGACTCCCTTAACTGAAGCTTTCTTT
NA | TRBJ1-5 | TRBV9 | TRBD1 | CASSATGGLGQPQHF | TGTGCCAGCAGCGCCACAGGGGGCCTGGGTCAGCCCCAGCATTTT
few | TRBJ1-6 | TRBV4-3 | TRBD1 | CASSQDGGQGNSPLHF | TGCGCCAGCAGCCAAGACGGAGGACAGGGTAATTCACCCCTCCACTTT
NA | TRBJ1-3 | TRBV4-3 | NA | CASSLIATGSSGNTIYF | TGCGCCAGCAGTCTGATTGCGACAGGATCCTCCGGAAACACCATATATTTT
NA | TRBJ2-1 | TRBV19 | NA | CASNPGSYNEQFF | TGTGCCAGTAATCCAGGGTCCTACAATGAGCAGTTCTTC
NA | TRBJ1-4 | TRBV30 | NA | CAWSSHRREKLFF | TGTGCCTGGAGTTCCCACCGGCGGGAAAAACTGTTTTTT
NA | TRBJ2-7 | TRBV11-2 | TRBD1 | CASSPLRRQGAYEQYF | TGTGCCAGCAGCCCGCTACGCCGACAGGGGGCTTACGAGCAGTACTTC
NA | TRBJ2-7 | TRBV11-2 | NA | CASSLGRAPYEQYF | TGTGCCAGCAGCTTAGGCAGGGCTCCCTACGAGCAGTACTTC
few | TRBJ2-7 | TRBV7-9 | TRBD2 | CASSLSLAGAAYEQYF | TGTGCCAGCAGCCTCTCTTTAGCGGGGGCCGCCTACGAGCAGTACTTC
NA | TRBJ2-1 | TRBV6-1 | TRBD2 | CASSDRGGSSYNEQFF | TGTGCCAGCAGTGACCGCGGGGGGAGCTCCTACAATGAGCAGTTCTTC
NA | TRBJ2-3 | TRBV7-2 | NA | CASSLRDTQYF | TGTGCCAGCAGCTTACGAGATACGCAGTATTTT
NA | TRBJ2-5 | TRBV7-9 | TRBD2 | CASSPKIRGGAGPSETQYF | TGTGCCAGCAGCCCCAAAATACGGGGAGGGGCCGGACCGTCGGAGACCCAGTACTTC
once | TRBJ2-5 | TRBV28 | NA | CASSRETQYF | TGTGCCAGCAGCCGAGAGACCCAGTACTTC
NA | TRBJ1-2 | TRBV6-1 | TRBD1 | CASSEDDRGQYGYTF | TGTGCCAGCAGTGAAGACGACAGGGGGCAATATGGCTACACCTTC
NA | TRBJ2-4 | TRBV2 | NA | CASSEGQGIAKNIQYF | TGTGCCAGCAGTGAAGGGCAGGGAATAGCCAAAAACATTCAGTACTTC
NA | TRBJ1-1 | TRBV11-3 | NA | CASSSGGSGTEAFF | TGTGCCAGCAGCTCGGGAGGGTCGGGCACTGAAGCTTTCTTT
NA | TRBJ1-6 | TRBV28 | TRBD1 | CASSSTGQGMGSPLHF | TGTGCCAGCAGTTCAACCGGACAGGGGATGGGCTCACCCCTCCACTTT
NA | TRBJ2-3 | TRBV10-1 | TRBD2 | CASSEGLAGDGTDTQYF | TGCGCCAGCAGTGAGGGACTAGCGGGGGATGGCACAGATACGCAGTATTTT
NA | TRBJ2-1 | TRBV11-3 | NA | CASSPTDYNEQFF | TGTGCCAGCAGCCCGACAGACTACAATGAGCAGTTCTTC
NA | TRBJ1-2 | TRBV2 | NA | CASANGPGHGYTF | TGTGCCAGCGCAAATGGGCCAGGGCACGGCTACACCTTC
NA | TRBJ1-1 | TRBV11-2 | TRBD1 | CASSLGPDRAGEAFF | TGTGCCAGCAGCTTAGGACCGGACAGGGCTGGTGAAGCTTTCTTT
NA | TRBJ1-2 | TRBV28 | NA | CASTKWLDGYTF | TGTGCCAGCACAAAATGGCTGGATGGCTACACCTTC
NA | TRBJ1-1 | TRBV12-5 | NA | CASGRDTYTEAFF | TGTGCTAGTGGCCGGGACACCTACACTGAAGCTTTCTTT
few | TRBJ1-5 | TRBV4-1 | TRBD1 | CASSQGTGGNQPQHF | TGCGCCAGCAGCCAAGGAACAGGGGGCAATCAGCCCCAGCATTTT
NA | TRBJ2-3 | TRBV6-6 | TRBD2 | CASSYQTSTSGDTQYF | TGTGCCAGCAGTTACCAGACGTCGACTAGCGGGGATACGCAGTATTTT
few | TRBJ1-2 | TRBV7-9 | NA | CASSLAGREANYGYTF | TGTGCCAGCAGCTTAGCGGGCAGGGAAGCTAACTATGGCTACACCTTC
NA | TRBJ2-1 | TRBV7-2 | TRBD2 | CASSQRGDYYNEQFF | TGTGCCAGCAGCCAGCGGGGGGACTACTACAATGAGCAGTTCTTC
few | TRBJ1-1 | TRBV29-1 | NA | CSVLPGAGEAFF | TGCAGCGTTCTCCCTGGAGCGGGTGAAGCTTTCTTT
NA | TRBJ1-1 | TRBV4-3 | NA | CASSQQIQGNTEAFF | TGCGCCAGCAGCCAGCAAATACAGGGGAACACTGAAGCTTTCTTT
NA | TRBJ2-2 | TRBV15 | TRBD1 | CATSRDPTGATGELFF | TGTGCCACCAGCAGAGATCCGACAGGGGCCACCGGGGAGCTGTTTTTT
NA | TRBJ2-7 | TRBV6-4 | NA | CARFSTRAEYF | TGTGCCCGCTTCAGTACCAGGGCGGAGTACTTC
NA | TRBJ1-2 | TRBV9 | NA | CASSVQGGGYTF | TGTGCCAGCAGCGTACAGGGTGGCGGCTACACCTTC
NA | TRBJ1-4 | TRBV15 | NA | CATSDSHEKLFF | TGTGCCACAAGCGACTCGCATGAAAAACTGTTTTTT